The entry that follows covers one T cell receptor (beta chain) sequence. This specimen belongs to a study of blood T cell repertoires in COVID-19. Assay: immunoSEQ multiplex PCR; the TCRdb copy retains only in-frame clones and omits some. This table holds under 85,000 clones, 85% to 90% found once. J gave up 4 bases and V 5 bases, and 8 bases lay outside the gene matches. CDR1 is SGHTA, CDR2 FQGNSA, per germline. The CDR3 covers 16 residues. This TCR was sampled from an elderly man with acute or convalescent COVID-19. The chain combines TRBV7-2 with TRBJ2-1; 10 nucleotides match TRBD1. Sequenced material: peripheral blood. CDR3: CASSPMDRGNYNEQFF. CDR3 DNA: TGTGCCAGCAGCCCAATGGACAGGGGGAATTACAATGAGCAGTTCTTC.